These 21 T cell receptor beta chains originate from one sample sequenced in a study of shared clonotypes between healthy human individuals. Naive CD8 cells lacked CD45RO and underwent positive selection for CCR7, leaving out terminally differentiated effector memory CD45RA+ cells. Repertoires were generated with immunoSEQ multiplex PCR, while TCRdb's copy carries only in-frame clones and drops some. Among around 2.1 million clones, just over 90% were seen once, and the ten largest hold 1.7%. The material sequenced was naive CD8+ T cells from PBMCs. These receptors came from a man between 18 and 35 years old in good health. Some clones in this sample may be carry-over from other donors' samples.

This clone showed up just once. This chain uses TRBV27 with TRBJ2-7; possibly TRBD1 for D (5 bases). The germline CDR1 and CDR2 sequences are MNHEY and SMNVEV (reference sequence). Trimming removed 4 bases at V and 3 bases at J, with 10 bases between. The CDR3 extends over 13 amino acids. The chain's CDR3 is CASSWGQLYEQYF. The CDR3 coding sequence is TGTGCCAGCAGTTGGGGCCAACTCTACGAGCAGTACTTC.

V usage is TRBV27 and J usage is TRBJ2-5; D may match TRBD1 or TRBD2 (5 bases each). Between the trimmed V and J ends, which lost 6 bases and 7 bases, there was a span of 15 bases. The length of the CDR3 is 13 residues. Germline V gene sequence: CDR1 MNHEY, CDR2 SMNVEV (reference sequence). The DNA of the CDR3 is TGTGCCAGCAGCCCGATGGGGGTGGGGACCCAGTACTTC. It specifies CASSPMGVGTQYF.

With regard to this clone: The sample contains more than one DNA sequence encoding this CDR3. V usage is TRBV29-1 and J usage is TRBJ2-7; D is unclear. V was clipped by 6 bases and J by 1 base, with 7 bases between them. The length of the CDR3 is 11 residues. Germline CDR1 SQVTM, CDR2 ANQGSEA. CDR3 in amino acids: CSVRISYEQYF. As DNA, the CDR3 is TGCAGCGTGAGGATATCCTACGAGCAGTACTTC.

The chain recombines TRBV19 with TRBJ1-1; D may be TRBD1 (5 bases). Germline CDR1 and CDR2: LNHDA and SQIVND (reference sequence). The CDR3 sequence is 18 residues long. The V end lost 7 bases, the J end lost 0 bases, and 24 bases lay between the germline ends. Here the CDR3 reads CASTPAWRLGEVNTEAFF. The CDR3 DNA follows: TGTGCCAGTACCCCGGCGTGGAGGCTGGGGGAGGTGAACACTGAAGCTTTCTTT.

The genes are TRBV28 and TRBJ1-5; TRBD1 matches at 11 bases. There are 19 residues in the CDR3. Germline lookup yields CDR1 MDHEN and CDR2 SYDVKM. Trimming cost V 1 base and J 0 bases; bases outside gene matches: 8. The CDR3 loop reads CASSLLPLGQGDSNQPQHF. CDR3 in DNA: TGTGCCAGCAGTTTATTGCCCTTGGGACAGGGGGATAGCAATCAGCCCCAGCATTTT. The full variable domain, completed using reference TRBV28 and TRBJ1-5, is DVKVTQSSRYLVKRTGEKVFLECVQDMDHENMFWYRQDPGLGLRLIYFSYDVKMKEKGDIPEGYSVSREKKERFSLILESASTNQTSMYLCASSLLPLGQGDSNQPQHFGDGTRLSIL.

For this clone: Other nucleotide sequences from this sample produce the same CDR3. The rearrangement links TRBV29-1 to TRBJ2-7; TRBD2 aligns across 9 bases. The CDR3 runs to 13 residues. The junction had 3 bases not matched to a gene; V was cut back by 6 bases and J by 0 bases. Germline CDR1 reads SQVTM; CDR2 reads ANQGSEA. The CDR3 DNA reads as TGCAGCGTCCGCGGGGGGGCCTCCTACGAGCAGTACTTC. Translation gives CSVRGGASYEQYF.

The V gene is TRBV12-2, the J gene TRBJ1-5; the D call of TRBD1 is as the table states it, not checked on the DNA. TRBV12-2 is described as a pseudogene. The CDR3 covers 14 residues. The CDR3 DNA is TGTGCAAGTCGTCGGGACAGGGACAATCAGCCCCAGCATTTT. Protein: CASRRDRDNQPQHF.

This clone was detected only a few times. The same CDR3 can be traced to other DNA sequences in this sample. The rearrangement links TRBV5-1 to TRBJ1-2, with TRBD1 as a possible D gene (5 bases). Looked up from germline, CDR1 is SGHRS and CDR2 is YFSETQ. CDR3 length: 13 amino acids. The V end was cut by 0 bases, the J end by 7 bases, with 10 bases between. CDR3 residues: CASSLGQGGGYTF. The CDR3 coding sequence is TGCGCCAGCAGCTTGGGGCAGGGTGGTGGCTACACCTTC.

The chain joins TRBV7-9 to TRBJ2-1; possible D gene TRBD2, 6 bases. Germline CDR1 SEHNR, CDR2 FQNEAQ (reference sequence). The CDR3 is 15 residues long. Trimming removed 8 bases from V and 4 bases from J, with 18 bases in between. CDR3 in amino acids: CASLAGSGAYNEQFF. In nucleotides, the CDR3 is TGTGCCAGCCTTGCGGGGAGCGGAGCGTACAATGAGCAGTTCTTC.

V and J are TRBV9 and TRBJ2-1; 10 nucleotides align to TRBD2. The CDR3 extends over 20 amino acids. Germline values: CDR1 SGDLS, CDR2 YYNGEE. V lost 0 bases, J lost 4 bases, and 16 bases stayed unmatched. The CDR3 DNA follows: TGTGCCAGCAGCGTAGGGGAGCGGGAGGGCCAGGGGGAGACTTACAATGAGCAGTTCTTC. Its translation: CASSVGEREGQGETYNEQFF.

This clone was picked up one time. The V call is TRBV14, the J call TRBJ2-7, with D perhaps TRBD1 or TRBD2 (6 bases each). Germline lookup yields CDR1 SGHDN and CDR2 FVKESK. CDR3 length equals 16 residues. V lost 0 bases to trimming and J lost 2 bases, with 14 bases between them. The CDR3 protein is CASSQEVWGATYEQYF. The CDR3 DNA is TGTGCCAGCAGCCAAGAGGTATGGGGGGCCACCTACGAGCAGTACTTC.

Comments on this clone: Within the sample, other DNA sequences also encode this same CDR3. The chain employs TRBV15 and TRBJ1-5; D is unclear. Germline values: CDR1 LNHNV, CDR2 YYDKDF (reference sequence). The CDR3 extends over 11 amino acids. The V and J ends lost 1 base and 10 bases respectively, with 5 bases between them. The CDR3 protein is CATSRGGPQHF. The CDR3 DNA sequence: TGTGCCACCAGCAGAGGGGGACCCCAGCATTTT.

V and J are TRBV7-2 and TRBJ2-7; TRBD2 is a possible D gene (6 bases). Trimming took off 5 bases at V and 2 bases at J, with 22 bases between the two ends. The CDR3 is 17 amino acids. CDR1 and CDR2 from the germline V gene are SGHTA and FQGNSA. The CDR3, as DNA: TGTGCCAGCAGCATTAGAAGTACGGGAGTAGGTCCCTACGAGCAGTACTTC. Protein sequence: CASSIRSTGVGPYEQYF.

The gene calls are TRBV27 and TRBJ1-3, with no clear D. Germline V CDR1 and CDR2: MNHEY, SMNVEV (reference sequence). V lost 5 bases and J lost 4, with 9 bases in between. This CDR3 comprises 13 residues. The CDR3 DNA reads TGTGCCAGCAGTAGGAGAGCGGGAAACACCATATATTTT. This sequence encodes CASSRRAGNTIYF.

In this sample, this clone turned up once. The chain employs TRBV19 and TRBJ1-5; a weak D match, TRBD1 (5 bases). V dropped 4 bases and J dropped 4 bases, with 14 bases sitting between them. CDR3 length: 15 amino acids. CDR1 and CDR2 (germline): LNHDA, SQIVND (reference sequence). CDR3 coding DNA: TGTGCCAGTAGTACCAATACAGACAGTAATCAGCCCCAGCATTTT. It translates to CASSTNTDSNQPQHF.

The chain joins TRBV9 to TRBJ2-2; D remains ambiguous. The V end was cut by 3 bases, the J end by 8 bases, with 5 bases between. From germline, CDR1 is SGDLS and CDR2 YYNGEE. The CDR3 covers 11 residues. The CDR3 DNA reads as TGTGCCAGCAGCGCTTATGGGGAGCTGTTTTTT. This translates into CASSAYGELFF.

This chain links TRBV28 with TRBJ2-4, with no clear D. The CDR3 consists of 12 residues. Trimming removed 3 bases from V and 5 bases from J, with 5 bases in between. CDR1 MDHEN and CDR2 SYDVKM come from the germline V gene. CDR3 sequence reads: CASSLPQNIQYF. For the CDR3, the DNA is TGTGCCAGCAGTTTGCCCCAAAACATTCAGTACTTC.

The CDR3 DNA reads TGTGCCAGCAAAGGGCAGGGTGACTATGGCTACACCTTC. Translating it yields CASKGQGDYGYTF. This chain links TRBV5-6 with TRBJ1-2, with D tentatively TRBD1 (5 bases). Germline V gene sequence: CDR1 SGHDT, CDR2 YYEEEE. The CDR3 runs to 13 residues. The V end was cut by 6 bases, the J end by 3 bases, with 12 bases between.

About this clone: This same CDR3 is encoded by further DNA sequences in the sample. This sequence joins TRBV6-5 and TRBJ1-1, with D hard to call. V dropped 2 bases and J dropped 1 base, with 11 bases sitting between them. This CDR3 has 15 amino acids. Germline V gene sequence: CDR1 MNHEY, CDR2 SVGAGI. Written as DNA, the CDR3 is TGTGCCAGCAGTTACCTTCCCAGACAGAACACTGAAGCTTTCTTT. Amino acid sequence: CASSYLPRQNTEAFF.

The rearrangement links TRBV30 to TRBJ1-1; D ambiguous. V lost 5 bases and J 1 base, leaving 11 bases between the germline ends. The germline CDR1 and CDR2 sequences are GTSNPN and SVGIG (reference sequence). The CDR3 runs to 13 residues. Written as DNA, the CDR3 is TGTGCCTGGGGATACACAGAGAACACTGAAGCTTTCTTT. Its protein is CAWGYTENTEAFF.

The chain is built from TRBV9 and TRBJ2-7; 8 positions agree with TRBD2. The CDR3 totals 17 residues. V trimming: 0 bases; J trimming: 3 bases; junction bases outside the gene matches: 11. The germline CDR1 and CDR2 sequences are SGDLS and YYNGEE. The CDR3 sequence: CASSVERGIGVNYEQYF. For the CDR3, the DNA is TGTGCCAGCAGCGTAGAGCGGGGGATAGGTGTAAACTACGAGCAGTACTTC.